This TCR beta chain comes out of a study of blood T cell repertoires in COVID-19. In the study overall: Collection of acute and convalescent COVID-19 samples took place in the United States, Italy and Spain.

V was pared by 1 base and J by 3 bases, with 12 bases between. CDR1 is MNHNS, CDR2 SASEGT, per germline. The CDR3 length is 15 residues. Participants spanned ages roughly 18 to 90 years and resided in 20 to 30 US areas. Each participant's cohort was designated according to participant-reported clinical history. This clone was recorded only once. The protocol was immunoSEQ multiplex PCR, while the TCRdb copy is restricted to in-frame clones and leaves out a portion. The sample consists of roughly 150,000 clones, about 85% of them appearing once. This chain links TRBV6-1 with TRBJ1-2; tentative D call: TRBD1 (6 bases). The sequencing sample was made of PBMCs or T cells enriched from blood (not recorded which). The clonotype was recovered from a woman in her thirties or forties with acute COVID-19. CDR3 sequence: CASSEDYRADYGYTF. The CDR3 nucleotides read TGTGCCAGCAGTGAAGACTACAGGGCGGACTATGGCTACACCTTC.